This T cell receptor beta chain was documented in a study of blood T cell repertoires in COVID-19. Assay used: immunoSEQ multiplex PCR; TCRdb lists only in-frame clones, some missing. The sample carries about 170,000 clones, approximately 82% recorded once. The CDR3 runs 15 residues. Germline V lookup: CDR1 SGHVS, CDR2 FNYEAQ. Trimming took 5 bases from V and 0 from J, leaving 10 bases between them. The sequence was obtained from a man aged 50-60 years who had recovered from COVID-19. The V gene is TRBV7-6, the J gene TRBJ1-4; D unclear. Sequencing was done on a sample of PBMCs or T cells enriched from blood (not recorded which). In DNA, the CDR3 is TGTGCCAGCAGCCCAAACAGAGCAACTAATGAAAAACTGTTTTTT. This gives the protein CASSPNRATNEKLFF.